This TCR beta chain was captured in a study of spatial heterogeneity in lung cancer. Study in general: More beta-chain than alpha-chain sequences were consistently detected.

Time point meaning: sample taken at primary tumor resection. Unsorted whole RNA from tumor, nontumor lung or frozen PBMC underwent sequencing. This clonotype counts as medium-sized. TCRdb itself ran the 5' RACE reads through MiXCR, one entry per CDR3 protein. The data hold several thousand distinct CDR3 sequences, with roughly 5.1% observed a single time. The CDR3 contains 16 residues. J gave up 2 bases and V 5 bases, and 6 bases lay outside the gene matches. From germline, CDR1 is MNHEY and CDR2 SVGAGI. This clonotype was sampled from a female donor with early-stage non-small cell lung cancer. Sequenced here: normal lung tissue next to the tumor, sampled at surgery. The chain joins TRBV6-5 to TRBJ2-3; 11 positions agree with TRBD2. CDR3 loop: CASSIGTSGYTDTQYF. CDR3 coding DNA: TGTGCCAGCAGTATTGGGACTAGCGGATACACAGATACGCAGTATTTT.